Below, one TCR beta chain is given with its context. No cognate antigen has been identified for it. No base-level quality is on record; no much larger clone is a single base apart. The collaborating institutions used their own protocols to collect whole blood in K2EDTA tubes. For TCRbeta analysis, collaborators shipped samples as frozen whole blood, isolated PBMCs, or DNA extracted from either of those sample types. The immunoSEQ Assay, a bias-controlled multiplex PCR, was used to amplify TCRbeta CDR3 regions from genomic DNA. From the authors' description of their analysis: Nucleated cell counts per sample were estimated from amplification of reference gene primers within the assay. To quantify the absolute abundance of each unique TCRbeta CDR3 rearrangement, sequence reads were collapsed and filtered. For each sample, productive Simpson clonality was calculated as the square root of Simpson's diversity index over productive rearrangements. Drawn from immuneACCESS, this table holds only the in-frame rearrangements with V and J called that TCRdb kept. Clones are partly lost; checked studies trace under half to an unresolved V gene and leave the rest unexplained. Clone size and the V and J calls come from that table; the DNA yielded D and trimming. Across this sample there are 200,000 to 250,000 clones, with 85% seen only once. The top ten clonotypes cover around 0.97% of the sample.

This specimen belongs to a study of blood T cell repertoires in COVID-19 (dated by TCRdb to 2020 to 2022). The study in broad terms: Collaborator samples came from the United States, Italy and Spain and covered acute and convalescent phases of COVID-19. The material from the prospective study consisted of cDNA or gDNA derived from T cells, B-cell-depleted T cells, or PBMCs. A de-identified subject ID, COVID-19 status, age in years and sex were almost always included in the sample metadata. HLA class I and class II types, where available, came from metadata supplied by the sample provider rather than from assay-based typing. The dataset comprised deeply sampled blood TCRbeta repertoires from subjects exposed to, actively infected with, or recovered from COVID-19. The samples were drawn from two sources: the first 160 participants of the ongoing ImmuneRACE study, and 1,200 or so subjects contributed by 6 global collaborators. The repertoires were released in a freely available public database intended as a resource for research on the immune response to SARS-CoV-2.

Broader findings and caveats from the paper: How much clinical and demographic metadata was included differed by source and by participant, and the metadata was provided uncurated.

The cysteine opens and the phenylalanine closes a CDR3 of 15 amino acids. The DNA shown is the 45-base CDR3, in frame from base 1. The germline V gene (reference sequence) supplies CDR1 MNHEY and CDR2 SMNVEV. At the junction V is shortened by 4 bases and J by 4 bases, with 14 bases in between. The sequencing sample was made of peripheral blood. This receptor was taken from a middle-aged man with acute or convalescent COVID-19. The chain couples TRBV27 to TRBJ1-5; possibly the D gene is TRBD1, per 6 matching bases. The nucleotide sequence reads TGTGCCAGCAGTTCCCCTGGGGGCGTTAATCAGCCCCAGCATTTT. Its protein is CASSSPGGVNQPQHF.